Following are 12 T cell receptor beta chains from one sample sequenced in a study of T cell responses to AZD1222 COVID-19 vaccine. Method: immunoSEQ multiplex PCR; TCRdb's copy keeps in-frame clones and lacks some. The data contain around 95,000 clones, 88% of them singletons. The sequencing here drew on peripheral blood, taken on day 0 of AZD1222 vaccination. The source of these receptors is an adult in good health.

The rearrangement joins TRBV28 to TRBJ1-3; D gene unclear. The CDR3 is 13 residues long. Germline V gives CDR1 MDHEN, CDR2 SYDVKM. Trimming shortened V by 6 bases and J by 0 bases, and 6 bases separated the two germline ends. The CDR3 is CASRLTSGNTIYF. The CDR3 DNA reads as TGTGCCAGCAGGCTCACCTCTGGAAACACCATATATTTT.

This clone occurred a few times. V gene TRBV6-4 combines with J gene TRBJ2-5; maybe TRBD1 (7 bases). Germline CDR1 reads MRHNA; CDR2 reads SNTAGT. The CDR3 is 15 amino acids. The germline V and J ends were trimmed by 5 bases and 2 bases, with 15 bases remaining between them. The CDR3 bases are TGTGCCAGCAGTAGGCAGGGGGGAACTCAAGAGACCCAGTACTTC. Protein product: CASSRQGGTQETQYF.

CDR3 residues: CASSPAGYTEAFF. The CDR3 DNA reads TGTGCCAGCAGCCCCGCCGGGTACACTGAAGCTTTCTTT. The V gene is TRBV5-4, the J gene TRBJ1-1; D uncertain. The CDR3 loop spans 13 amino acids. V gave up 4 bases and J gave up 3 bases, with 10 bases separating them. Germline assignment: CDR1 SGHNT and CDR2 YYREEE (reference sequence).

Comment on this clone: The sample has other DNA sequences that encode this CDR3 too. The V and J genes are TRBV4-3 and TRBJ2-7, with TRBD2 matching over 7 bases. V trimming: 2 bases; J trimming: 7 bases; junction bases outside the gene matches: 8. Germline CDR1 reads LGHNA; CDR2 reads YSLEER. The CDR3 runs 14 residues. The CDR3 loop is CASSQWDYQGEQYF. The CDR3, as DNA: TGCGCCAGCAGCCAATGGGACTACCAAGGAGAGCAGTACTTC.

There are a few counts of this clone. V and J are TRBV9 and TRBJ2-7; D might be TRBD1 or TRBD2, each matching 6 bases. The CDR3 spans 14 residues. CDR1 is SGDLS and CDR2 is YYNGEE in the germline V gene. Trimming pared 6 bases from V and 5 bases from J, leaving 18 bases between. The CDR3: CASTSGAASDEQYF. The CDR3 DNA follows: TGTGCCAGCACCTCGGGGGCGGCTAGCGACGAGCAGTACTTC.

DNA of the CDR3: TGTGCCAGCAGCTCGACTTCTAGCACAGATACGCAGTATTTT. This translates into CASSSTSSTDTQYF. The chain combines TRBV28 with TRBJ2-3; unclear D gene. V dropped 6 bases and J dropped 0 bases, with 10 bases sitting between them. Germline values: CDR1 MDHEN, CDR2 SYDVKM. CDR3 length equals 14 residues.

The chain has TRBV7-8 and TRBJ2-3; no firm D call. CDR1 and CDR2 from the germline V gene are SGHVS and FQNEAQ. The CDR3 totals 15 residues. The V end lost 2 bases, the J end lost 1 base, and 10 bases lay between the germline ends. The DNA for the CDR3 is TGTGCCAGCAGCTTACAGCTTCTACGCACAGATACGCAGTATTTT. Translated, it gives CASSLQLLRTDTQYF.

This sequence joins TRBV28 and TRBJ1-1; TRBD1 might be the D (5 bases). The germline CDR1 and CDR2 sequences are MDHEN and SYDVKM. The CDR3 is 15 amino acids. V lost 7 bases and J lost 5, with 20 bases in between. CDR3 sequence: CASTSGAGHVTEAFF. CDR3 bases: TGTGCCAGCACCTCTGGGGCAGGGCACGTGACTGAAGCTTTCTTT.

The chain has TRBV7-9 and TRBJ2-2; TRBD1 matches 11 bases. CDR1 SEHNR and CDR2 FQNEAQ come from the germline V gene (reference sequence). CDR3 length equals 16 residues. V shed 1 base, J shed 3 bases, and the junction held 1 base outside the gene matches. CDR3 residues: CASSLGTGGHTGELFF. DNA of the CDR3: TGTGCCAGCAGCTTAGGGACAGGGGGCCACACCGGGGAGCTGTTTTTT.

V gene TRBV7-8 combines with J gene TRBJ2-7; D unclear. Trimming removed 5 bases at V and 2 bases at J, with 13 bases between. The CDR3 has 14 residues. Germline V gene lookup returns CDR1 SGHVS and CDR2 FQNEAQ. The CDR3 loop reads CASSARDSAYEQYF. The CDR3 nucleotides read TGTGCCAGCAGCGCCCGCGACTCCGCCTACGAGCAGTACTTC.

This chain connects TRBV19 to TRBJ1-3, with D tentatively TRBD1 (5 bases). This CDR3 is built from 16 residues. Germline V CDR1 and CDR2: LNHDA, SQIVND (reference sequence). Between the trimmed V and J ends, which lost 9 bases and 2 bases, there was a span of 20 bases. CDR3 in amino acids: CASTSGRVTAGNTIYF. CDR3 DNA sequence: TGTGCCAGCACAAGCGGCAGGGTGACGGCTGGAAACACCATATATTTT. Based on the CDR3 plus reference TRBV19 and TRBJ1-3, the full variable domain is DGGITQSPKYLFRKEGQNVTLSCEQNLNHDAMYWYRQDPGQGLRLIYYSQIVNDFQKGDIAEGYSVSREKKESFPLTVTSAQKNPTAFYLCASTSGRVTAGNTIYFGEGSWLTVV.

This chain joins TRBV5-8 and TRBJ1-5, with D possibly TRBD1 on 5 matching bases. The CDR3 is made up of 14 amino acids. Per the germline V gene, CDR1 is SGHTS and CDR2 is YDEGEE. Trimming took off 0 bases at V and 6 bases at J, with 10 bases between the two ends. The CDR3 region has the DNA TGTGCCAGCAGCTTGGGCAGGGTAGGTCAGCCCCAGCATTTT. Protein: CASSLGRVGQPQHF.